This TCR beta chain was found in a study of shared clonotypes between healthy human individuals. J was trimmed by 4 bases and V by 2 bases; bases with no gene match: 3. This CDR3 comprises 13 residues. CDR1 is GTSNPN and CDR2 is SVGIG in the germline V gene (reference sequence). The protocol was immunoSEQ multiplex PCR, while the TCRdb copy is restricted to in-frame clones and leaves out a portion. The data contain 450,000 to 500,000 clones, 65% to 80% of them singletons. The origin of this receptor is a woman aged 40-49 years in good health. Some clones in this sample may be carry-over from other donors' samples. Input material: PBMCs. J is TRBJ2-5 and V is TRBV30, with 8 bases aligning to TRBD1. The CDR3 loop reads CAWSQTGGETQYF. CDR3 sequence (DNA): TGTGCCTGGAGTCAAACAGGGGGAGAGACCCAGTACTTC.